The rows below give T cell receptor beta chains drawn from one sample of a study of shared clonotypes between healthy human individuals. The repertoire was sequenced with immunoSEQ multiplex PCR; TCRdb's copy has only in-frame clones and lacks some. The profile covers around 600,000 clones, with approximately 97% appearing a single time and around 0.06% taken by the ten largest. Sequenced sample: naive CD4+ T cells sorted from blood. These receptors came from a woman aged 25 to 45 in good health. CDR3s include the opening cysteine and the closing phenylalanine or tryptophan. The order of the fields is D gene, J gene, clone size, V gene, CDR3 protein, CDR3 DNA. D genes are given only for firm matches. The size entry is marked missing in some rows and otherwise reads once, few, many or a size class.

D gene: TRBD1; J gene: TRBJ2-1; clone size: .; V gene: TRBV5-1; CDR3 protein: CASSSSGTGLVNEQFF; CDR3 DNA: TGCGCCAGCAGCTCGTCCGGGACAGGGTTGGTCAATGAGCAGTTCTTC
D gene: .; J gene: TRBJ1-1; clone size: once; V gene: TRBV2; CDR3 protein: CASRIWGGDTEAFF; CDR3 DNA: TGTGCCAGCAGGATTTGGGGAGGGGACACTGAAGCTTTCTTT
D gene: TRBD1; J gene: TRBJ2-1; clone size: .; V gene: TRBV5-8; CDR3 protein: CASSLLGQGWNEQFF; CDR3 DNA: TGTGCCAGCAGCTTGTTGGGACAGGGGTGGAATGAGCAGTTCTTC
D gene: .; J gene: TRBJ1-1; clone size: .; V gene: TRBV21-1; CDR3 protein: CASSNPPWANTEAFF; CDR3 DNA: TGTGCCAGCAGCAACCCCCCGTGGGCGAACACTGAAGCTTTCTTT
D gene: .; J gene: TRBJ2-6; clone size: .; V gene: TRBV27; CDR3 protein: CASSLFLSGANVLTF; CDR3 DNA: TGTGCCAGCAGTTTATTCCTCTCTGGGGCCAACGTCCTGACTTTC
D gene: .; J gene: TRBJ2-7; clone size: .; V gene: TRBV6-5; CDR3 protein: CASRPPGSSTYEQYF; CDR3 DNA: TGTGCCAGCAGACCTCCCGGCAGCTCCACCTACGAGCAGTACTTC
D gene: .; J gene: TRBJ2-2; clone size: .; V gene: TRBV28; CDR3 protein: CASSQGYTNTGELFF; CDR3 DNA: TGTGCCAGCAGTCAAGGTTATACGAACACCGGGGAGCTGTTTTTT
D gene: .; J gene: TRBJ2-7; clone size: .; V gene: TRBV11-2; CDR3 protein: CASSLRTVGLQAYEQYF; CDR3 DNA: TGTGCCAGCAGCTTAAGGACAGTTGGCCTCCAGGCCTACGAGCAGTACTTC
D gene: TRBD1; J gene: TRBJ1-5; clone size: .; V gene: TRBV7-2; CDR3 protein: CASSSDRGQRNQPQHF; CDR3 DNA: TGTGCCAGCAGCTCCGACAGGGGGCAGCGCAATCAGCCCCAGCATTTT
D gene: .; J gene: TRBJ2-1; clone size: .; V gene: TRBV19; CDR3 protein: CASSIWGSGALLANEQFF; CDR3 DNA: TGTGCCAGTAGTATTTGGGGTAGCGGAGCTCTTCTCGCGAATGAGCAGTTCTTC
D gene: .; J gene: TRBJ1-1; clone size: .; V gene: TRBV19; CDR3 protein: CASSIDQRTVNTEAFF; CDR3 DNA: TGTGCCAGTAGTATAGATCAAAGGACAGTGAACACTGAAGCTTTCTTT
D gene: .; J gene: TRBJ1-5; clone size: once; V gene: TRBV28; CDR3 protein: CASIRERNQPQHF; CDR3 DNA: TGTGCCAGCATCCGGGAACGCAATCAGCCCCAGCATTTT
D gene: .; J gene: TRBJ1-1; clone size: .; V gene: TRBV29-1; CDR3 protein: CSVVWSMNTEAFF; CDR3 DNA: TGCAGCGTTGTCTGGAGTATGAACACTGAAGCTTTCTTT
D gene: .; J gene: TRBJ1-3; clone size: .; V gene: TRBV9; CDR3 protein: CASSVASDGNTIYF; CDR3 DNA: TGTGCCAGCAGCGTAGCTTCGGATGGAAACACCATATATTTT
D gene: .; J gene: TRBJ2-7; clone size: .; V gene: TRBV7-8; CDR3 protein: CASSLAARRTPSSYEQYF; CDR3 DNA: TGTGCCAGCAGCTTAGCGGCAAGAAGGACCCCAAGCTCCTACGAGCAGTACTTC
D gene: .; J gene: TRBJ1-2; clone size: .; V gene: TRBV28; CDR3 protein: CASSLARFGASRDYTF; CDR3 DNA: TGTGCCAGCAGTTTAGCTCGTTTCGGGGCAAGCCGTGACTACACCTTC
D gene: TRBD2; J gene: TRBJ2-7; clone size: .; V gene: TRBV6-5; CDR3 protein: CASSYSGRLEQYF; CDR3 DNA: TGTGCCAGCAGTTATTCCGGGAGGCTCGAGCAGTACTTC
D gene: TRBD2; J gene: TRBJ2-3; clone size: .; V gene: TRBV2; CDR3 protein: CASSDRSTSGPSTDTQYF; CDR3 DNA: TGTGCCAGCAGTGACCGTTCGACTAGCGGCCCTAGCACAGATACGCAGTATTTT
D gene: .; J gene: TRBJ1-1; clone size: .; V gene: TRBV20-1; CDR3 protein: CSVVNTEAFF; CDR3 DNA: TGCAGTGTGGTGAACACTGAAGCTTTCTTT
D gene: TRBD1; J gene: TRBJ2-7; clone size: once; V gene: TRBV28; CDR3 protein: CASSLLGQGPDEQYF; CDR3 DNA: TGTGCCAGCAGTTTATTGGGACAGGGGCCGGACGAGCAGTACTTC
D gene: TRBD2; J gene: TRBJ2-2; clone size: .; V gene: TRBV6-5; CDR3 protein: CASSPTSGYTGELFF; CDR3 DNA: TGTGCCAGCAGTCCGACTAGCGGTTACACCGGGGAGCTGTTTTTT
D gene: .; J gene: TRBJ1-1; clone size: .; V gene: TRBV5-1; CDR3 protein: CASSLAGYSEAFF; CDR3 DNA: TGCGCCAGCAGCTTGGCCGGTTACAGCGAAGCTTTCTTT
D gene: .; J gene: TRBJ2-7; clone size: .; V gene: TRBV28; CDR3 protein: CASSFFSSPLSEQYF; CDR3 DNA: TGTGCCAGCAGTTTTTTTTCCTCCCCCCTCTCCGAGCAGTACTTC
D gene: .; J gene: TRBJ2-7; clone size: .; V gene: TRBV6-1; CDR3 protein: CASSVGFFTSYEQYF; CDR3 DNA: TGTGCCAGCAGTGTCGGGTTCTTCACTTCCTACGAGCAGTACTTC
D gene: .; J gene: TRBJ2-3; clone size: .; V gene: TRBV5-1; CDR3 protein: CASSLAQLLSTDTQYF; CDR3 DNA: TGCGCCAGCAGCTTGGCACAGCTTCTTAGCACAGATACGCAGTATTTT
D gene: TRBD1; J gene: TRBJ1-2; clone size: .; V gene: TRBV28; CDR3 protein: CASSSGQGNGYTF; CDR3 DNA: TGTGCCAGCAGTTCGGGACAGGGAAATGGCTACACCTTC
D gene: .; J gene: TRBJ2-2; clone size: .; V gene: TRBV6-1; CDR3 protein: CASSGHRNTGELFF; CDR3 DNA: TGTGCCAGCAGTGGGCACAGAAACACCGGGGAGCTGTTTTTT
D gene: .; J gene: TRBJ2-6; clone size: .; V gene: TRBV28; CDR3 protein: CASSLKGHVLTF; CDR3 DNA: TGTGCCAGCAGTTTAAAAGGGCACGTCCTGACTTTC
D gene: TRBD2; J gene: TRBJ2-7; clone size: .; V gene: TRBV2; CDR3 protein: CASKGLAGAYEQYF; CDR3 DNA: TGTGCCAGCAAGGGACTAGCGGGAGCGTACGAGCAGTACTTC
D gene: TRBD2; J gene: TRBJ2-7; clone size: .; V gene: TRBV10-2; CDR3 protein: CASRGLADYEQYF; CDR3 DNA: TGCGCCAGCAGAGGACTAGCGGACTACGAGCAGTACTTC
D gene: .; J gene: TRBJ2-3; clone size: .; V gene: TRBV10-3; CDR3 protein: CAISETQATDTQYF; CDR3 DNA: TGTGCCATCAGTGAGACCCAGGCCACAGATACGCAGTATTTT
D gene: .; J gene: TRBJ2-7; clone size: .; V gene: TRBV10-3; CDR3 protein: CAISESEPQREEQYF; CDR3 DNA: TGTGCCATCAGTGAGTCAGAACCGCAGAGAGAAGAGCAGTACTTC
D gene: .; J gene: TRBJ2-2; clone size: few; V gene: TRBV11-2; CDR3 protein: CASSLLTSTGELFF; CDR3 DNA: TGTGCCAGCAGCTTACTTACTAGCACCGGGGAGCTGTTTTTT
D gene: .; J gene: TRBJ2-1; clone size: .; V gene: TRBV7-2; CDR3 protein: CASSIGPFGKREQFF; CDR3 DNA: TGTGCCAGCAGTATCGGACCCTTTGGTAAGCGTGAGCAGTTCTTC
D gene: .; J gene: TRBJ2-7; clone size: .; V gene: TRBV27; CDR3 protein: CASSFRPSYEQYF; CDR3 DNA: TGTGCCAGCAGTTTCAGGCCTTCCTACGAGCAGTACTTC
D gene: .; J gene: TRBJ2-7; clone size: .; V gene: TRBV6-6; CDR3 protein: CASSPPGGRGWEQYF; CDR3 DNA: TGTGCCAGCAGTCCCCCCGGGGGCCGGGGCTGGGAGCAGTACTTC
D gene: TRBD2; J gene: TRBJ2-5; clone size: .; V gene: TRBV19; CDR3 protein: CASKGPGTSQETQYF; CDR3 DNA: TGTGCCAGTAAAGGCCCAGGGACTAGCCAAGAGACCCAGTACTTC
D gene: .; J gene: TRBJ1-1; clone size: .; V gene: TRBV28; CDR3 protein: CASSLSGGRTEAFF; CDR3 DNA: TGTGCCAGCAGTTTGAGCGGGGGCCGGACTGAAGCTTTCTTT
D gene: TRBD1; J gene: TRBJ1-5; clone size: .; V gene: TRBV7-9; CDR3 protein: CASSLTGGRGNQPQHF; CDR3 DNA: TGTGCCAGCAGCTTAACAGGGGGGCGCGGCAATCAGCCCCAGCATTTT
D gene: .; J gene: TRBJ2-7; clone size: .; V gene: TRBV5-4; CDR3 protein: CASSEGALYEQYF; CDR3 DNA: TGTGCCAGCAGTGAAGGAGCTCTCTACGAGCAGTACTTC
D gene: .; J gene: TRBJ2-1; clone size: .; V gene: TRBV6-5; CDR3 protein: CASSHRDPRYNEQFF; CDR3 DNA: TGTGCCAGCAGCCACAGGGATCCTAGGTACAATGAGCAGTTCTTC
D gene: .; J gene: TRBJ2-1; clone size: .; V gene: TRBV5-8; CDR3 protein: CASSRTGTLSYNEQFF; CDR3 DNA: TGTGCCAGCAGCAGAACCGGGACTCTCTCCTACAATGAGCAGTTCTTC
D gene: TRBD2; J gene: TRBJ2-2; clone size: .; V gene: TRBV7-9; CDR3 protein: CASSYLADPLSGELFF; CDR3 DNA: TGTGCCAGCAGCTACCTAGCGGACCCTCTATCCGGGGAGCTGTTTTTT
D gene: .; J gene: TRBJ1-2; clone size: .; V gene: TRBV14; CDR3 protein: CASSQENYGYTF; CDR3 DNA: TGTGCCAGCAGCCAAGAAAACTATGGCTACACCTTC
D gene: .; J gene: TRBJ2-2; clone size: .; V gene: TRBV7-9; CDR3 protein: CASSLKGSGDNGELFF; CDR3 DNA: TGTGCCAGCAGCTTGAAGGGGTCGGGAGATAACGGGGAGCTGTTTTTT
D gene: TRBD2; J gene: TRBJ2-5; clone size: .; V gene: TRBV7-2; CDR3 protein: CASSLGTSGTETQYF; CDR3 DNA: TGTGCCAGCAGCCTCGGGACTAGCGGGACGGAGACCCAGTACTTC
D gene: TRBD2; J gene: TRBJ2-7; clone size: .; V gene: TRBV10-1; CDR3 protein: CASSNRTSGSLRSYEQYF; CDR3 DNA: TGCGCCAGCAGTAATCGGACTAGCGGGAGTTTGCGGTCCTACGAGCAGTACTTC
D gene: .; J gene: TRBJ2-7; clone size: .; V gene: TRBV11-3; CDR3 protein: CASSLAKRVHEQYF; CDR3 DNA: TGTGCCAGCAGCTTAGCCAAAAGGGTTCACGAGCAGTACTTC
D gene: TRBD1; J gene: TRBJ1-5; clone size: .; V gene: TRBV28; CDR3 protein: CASSLSAGGFGNQPQHF; CDR3 DNA: TGTGCCAGCAGTTTATCGGCAGGGGGATTCGGCAATCAGCCCCAGCATTTT
D gene: .; J gene: TRBJ1-1; clone size: .; V gene: TRBV19; CDR3 protein: CASSIVRADTEAFF; CDR3 DNA: TGTGCCAGTAGTATAGTGAGGGCGGACACTGAAGCTTTCTTT